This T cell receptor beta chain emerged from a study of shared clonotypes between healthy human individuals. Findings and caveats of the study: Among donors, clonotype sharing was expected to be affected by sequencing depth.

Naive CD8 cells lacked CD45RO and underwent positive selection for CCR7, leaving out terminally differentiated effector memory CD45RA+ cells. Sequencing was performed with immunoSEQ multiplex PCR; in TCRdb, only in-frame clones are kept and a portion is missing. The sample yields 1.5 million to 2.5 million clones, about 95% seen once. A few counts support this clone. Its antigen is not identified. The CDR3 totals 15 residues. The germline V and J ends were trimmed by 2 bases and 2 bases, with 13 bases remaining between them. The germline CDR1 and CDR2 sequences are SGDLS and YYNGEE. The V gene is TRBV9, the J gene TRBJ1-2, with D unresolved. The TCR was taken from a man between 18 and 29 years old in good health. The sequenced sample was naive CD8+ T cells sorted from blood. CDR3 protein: CASSVGGKGNYGYTF. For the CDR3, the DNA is TGTGCCAGCAGCGTCGGAGGGAAAGGGAACTATGGCTACACCTTC.